This T cell receptor beta chain is drawn from a study of cytomegalovirus exposure and HLA in healthy donors. Comment on this clone: The antigen is not known.

Germline CDR1 reads MNHEY; CDR2 reads SVGAGI. This CDR3 has 14 amino acids. Germline trimming cut 6 bases from V and 2 bases from J; bases unmatched to any gene: 7. General study findings and limits: The authors listed around 150 TCR beta chains as cytomegalovirus-associated. Earlier analysis looked at TCR beta V segments, and most were productive about 90% or about 30% of the time. Some V segments could not be told apart, so they were left out, TRBV6-2 and TRBV6-3 among them.

The study ran its PCR with 60 Vbeta and 13 Jbeta primers. Assay: immunoSEQ multiplex PCR; the TCRdb copy retains only in-frame clones and omits some. The sample yields about 130,000 clones, approximately 80% seen once. This TCR came from a man in his thirties or forties in good health and CMV-seronegative. The material sequenced was PBMCs. The genes are TRBV6-5 and TRBJ2-7; 7 bases line up with TRBD1. The CDR3 nucleotides are TGTGCCAGCAGGGAACGACAGGGAACCTACGAGCAGTACTTC. Its protein is CASRERQGTYEQYF.